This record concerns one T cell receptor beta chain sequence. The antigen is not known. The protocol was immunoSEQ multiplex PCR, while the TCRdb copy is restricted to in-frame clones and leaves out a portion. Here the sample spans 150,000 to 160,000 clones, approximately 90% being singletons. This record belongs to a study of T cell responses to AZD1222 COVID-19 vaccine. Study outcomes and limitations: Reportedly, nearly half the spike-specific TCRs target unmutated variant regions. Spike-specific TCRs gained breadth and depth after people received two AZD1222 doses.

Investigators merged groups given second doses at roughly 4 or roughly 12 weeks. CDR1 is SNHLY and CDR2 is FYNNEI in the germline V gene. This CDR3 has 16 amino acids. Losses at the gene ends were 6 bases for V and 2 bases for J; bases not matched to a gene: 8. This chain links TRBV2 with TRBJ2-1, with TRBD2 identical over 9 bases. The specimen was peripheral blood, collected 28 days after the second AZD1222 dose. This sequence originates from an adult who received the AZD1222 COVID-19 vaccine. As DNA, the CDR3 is TGTGCCAGCAGCATTTTAGCGGGGGCCCCCTACAATGAGCAGTTCTTC. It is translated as CASSILAGAPYNEQFF.